A selection of T cell receptor beta chains follows, all from one sample in a study of cytotoxic CD8 clonotypes in ibrutinib-treated CLL. The protocol was immunoSEQ multiplex PCR, while the TCRdb copy is restricted to in-frame clones and leaves out a portion. Among under 40,000 clones, 45% to 50% were seen once, and the ten largest hold under 20%. The source material was PBMCs, sampled before ibrutinib treatment. These receptors were obtained from a human donor with chronic lymphocytic leukemia. Each CDR3 is given with its conserved first and last residue. The D gene is left open where the match is weak. Clone size is stated in some rows and not others, as once, few, many or a class when expanded.

-	11	TRBV7-2	TRBJ1-2	-	CASSLSVRYTF	TGTGCCAGCAGCTTAAGCGTTCGCTACACCTTC
TRBD1	14	TRBV2	TRBJ1-6	few	CASKARGLGSPLHF	TGTGCCAGCAAGGCGAGGGGGCTAGGTTCACCCCTCCACTTT
-	13	TRBV19	TRBJ1-1	-	CASSIGREVEAFF	TGTGCCAGTAGTATCGGACGGGAAGTTGAAGCTTTCTTT
-	15	TRBV5-4	TRBJ2-3	few	CASSLVAVGTDTQYF	TGTGCCAGCAGCTTGGTAGCGGTTGGCACAGATACGCAGTATTTT
TRBD1	15	TRBV13	TRBJ1-5	-	CASSEGQDSNQPQHF	TGTGCCAGCAGCGAGGGACAGGATAGCAATCAGCCCCAGCATTTT
-	15	TRBV18	TRBJ2-7	-	CASSRSQGRATEQYF	TGTGCCAGCTCACGCTCACAGGGTCGAGCTACCGAGCAGTACTTC
-	14	TRBV25-1	TRBJ1-4	-	CASSDRDANEKLFF	TGTGCCAGCAGTGACCGGGACGCTAATGAAAAACTGTTTTTT
-	13	TRBV6-5	TRBJ1-2	few	CASSHRKGNSYTF	TGTGCCAGCAGTCACAGGAAGGGGAATAGCTACACCTTC
-	14	TRBV29-1	TRBJ2-4	-	CSVARGTAKNIQYF	TGCAGCGTCGCGCGGGGAACAGCCAAAAACATTCAGTACTTC
-	12	TRBV6-5	TRBJ1-6	-	CASSSGFLALHF	TGTGCCAGCAGTTCGGGTTTCCTAGCCCTCCACTTT
TRBD1	13	TRBV9	TRBJ2-2	few	CASSAQGPGELFF	TGTGCCAGCAGCGCACAGGGGCCCGGGGAGCTGTTTTTT
-	16	TRBV27	TRBJ1-1	few	CASSLAPGHLNTEAFF	TGTGCCAGCAGTTTAGCCCCGGGACATCTGAACACTGAAGCTTTCTTT
-	16	TRBV23-1	TRBJ2-2	-	CASSLGAGANTGELFF	TGCGCCAGCAGCCTCGGGGCAGGGGCGAACACCGGGGAGCTGTTTTTT
TRBD2	13	TRBV4-2	TRBJ2-7	few	CASSQQREGESYF	TGTGCCAGCAGCCAGCAGAGGGAGGGAGAGTCGTACTTC
TRBD1	16	TRBV27	TRBJ1-6	few	CASSFRTLRGVSPLHF	TGTGCCAGCAGTTTCCGGACACTCAGGGGGGTTTCACCCCTCCACTTT
-	15	TRBV19	TRBJ2-2	-	CASKGRGQNTGELFF	TGTGCCAGTAAGGGGCGGGGCCAGAACACCGGGGAGCTGTTTTTT
-	14	TRBV6-1	TRBJ1-1	-	CASSVLGGNTEAFF	TGTGCCAGCAGTGTATTAGGCGGGAACACTGAAGCTTTCTTT
-	15	TRBV7-9	TRBJ1-3	-	CASSATGFSGNTIYF	TGTGCCAGCAGCGCCACAGGGTTCTCTGGAAACACCATATATTTT
-	14	TRBV19	TRBJ1-5	-	CASSRLTGGQPQHF	TGTGCCAGTAGTAGACTTACTGGAGGGCAGCCCCAGCATTTT
-	14	TRBV13	TRBJ2-1	-	CASSLVLGVHEQFF	TGTGCCAGCAGCTTAGTCCTAGGGGTCCATGAGCAGTTCTTC
-	16	TRBV19	TRBJ1-3	-	CASSPWEGAEGNTIYF	TGTGCCAGTAGTCCATGGGAGGGCGCAGAAGGAAACACCATATATTTT
TRBD1	15	TRBV7-3	TRBJ2-7	-	CASSLGTGPGYEQYF	TGTGCCAGCAGCTTAGGGACAGGTCCTGGATACGAGCAGTACTTC
-	13	TRBV29-1	TRBJ1-4	-	CSVEDRGNEKLFF	TGCAGCGTTGAAGACAGGGGTAATGAAAAACTGTTTTTT
-	13	TRBV27	TRBJ2-5	few	CASSKQDRETQYF	TGTGCCAGCAGTAAACAAGATCGAGAGACCCAGTACTTC
TRBD1	13	TRBV5-1	TRBJ1-2	once	CASSPTGVGGYTF	TGCGCCAGCAGCCCAACAGGGGTAGGCGGCTACACCTTC
-	14	TRBV7-7	TRBJ2-7	few	CASSLGLRADEQYF	TGTGCTAGCAGCTTAGGGTTAAGGGCGGACGAGCAGTACTTC